A selection of T cell receptor beta chains follows, all from one sample in a study of T cell responses to AZD1222 COVID-19 vaccine. Only in-frame clones appear in the TCRdb table, and some are missing; sequencing was by immunoSEQ multiplex PCR. The data show about 150,000 clones, more than 85% seen once. The sequencing here drew on peripheral blood, taken on day 0 of AZD1222 vaccination. The receptors originated from an adult in good health. CDR3s include the opening cysteine and the closing phenylalanine or tryptophan. The order of the fields is D gene, J gene, V gene, clone size, CDR3 protein, CDR3 DNA. D genes are given only for firm matches. Clone size is stated in some rows and not others, as once, few, many or a class when expanded.

d_gene: NA
j_gene: TRBJ2-2
v_gene: TRBV6-2/TRBV6-3
abundance: NA
CDR3aa: CASSYQGGELFF
CDR3nt: TGTGCCAGCAGTTACCAGGGCGGGGAGCTGTTTTTT

d_gene: NA
j_gene: TRBJ1-6
v_gene: TRBV28
abundance: NA
CDR3aa: CASGRQQNSPLHF
CDR3nt: TGTGCCAGCGGACGACAGCAGAATTCACCCCTCCACTTT

d_gene: NA
j_gene: TRBJ1-1
v_gene: TRBV6-6
abundance: NA
CDR3aa: CASSYGGVGTEAFF
CDR3nt: TGTGCCAGCAGTTACGGCGGCGTGGGCACTGAAGCTTTCTTT

d_gene: NA
j_gene: TRBJ1-4
v_gene: TRBV5-3
abundance: NA
CDR3aa: CARSLAGGSEEKLFF
CDR3nt: TGTGCCAGAAGCTTGGCTGGGGGAAGTGAAGAAAAACTGTTTTTT

d_gene: TRBD2
j_gene: TRBJ2-7
v_gene: TRBV5-4
abundance: NA
CDR3aa: CASSWTSGGAYEQYF
CDR3nt: TGTGCCAGCAGCTGGACTAGCGGGGGCGCCTACGAGCAGTACTTC

d_gene: NA
j_gene: TRBJ1-4
v_gene: TRBV28
abundance: NA
CDR3aa: CASSLVGGANEKLFF
CDR3nt: TGTGCCAGCAGTTTAGTAGGGGGGGCTAATGAAAAACTGTTTTTT

d_gene: TRBD1
j_gene: TRBJ1-2
v_gene: TRBV13
abundance: NA
CDR3aa: CASSVGTGGFGYTF
CDR3nt: TGTGCCAGCAGCGTCGGGACAGGGGGCTTTGGCTACACCTTC

d_gene: NA
j_gene: TRBJ1-1
v_gene: TRBV19
abundance: once
CDR3aa: CASSNLNALNTEAFF
CDR3nt: TGTGCCAGTAGTAATCTGAACGCCTTGAACACTGAAGCTTTCTTT

d_gene: NA
j_gene: TRBJ2-3
v_gene: TRBV4-2
abundance: few
CDR3aa: CASSQVGGTDTQYF
CDR3nt: TGTGCCAGCAGCCAAGTCGGCGGCACAGATACGCAGTATTTT

d_gene: NA
j_gene: TRBJ1-2
v_gene: TRBV9
abundance: few
CDR3aa: CASSVRSGLAYGYTF
CDR3nt: TGTGCCAGCAGCGTAAGATCAGGGCTGGCCTATGGCTACACCTTC

d_gene: TRBD2
j_gene: TRBJ2-1
v_gene: TRBV19
abundance: NA
CDR3aa: CASSIDGTSGMSNEQFF
CDR3nt: TGTGCCAGTAGTATAGACGGTACTAGCGGGATGTCGAATGAGCAGTTCTTC

d_gene: NA
j_gene: TRBJ1-1
v_gene: TRBV5-6
abundance: NA
CDR3aa: CASSMKGKNTEAFF
CDR3nt: TGTGCCAGCAGCATGAAGGGAAAAAACACTGAAGCTTTCTTT

d_gene: TRBD1
j_gene: TRBJ1-5
v_gene: TRBV2
abundance: few
CDR3aa: CASSLQGYQPQHF
CDR3nt: TGTGCCAGCAGTTTACAGGGGTATCAGCCCCAGCATTTT

d_gene: TRBD1
j_gene: TRBJ1-2
v_gene: TRBV10-3
abundance: NA
CDR3aa: CAIRPGQGGPSYGYTF
CDR3nt: TGTGCCATCAGACCGGGACAGGGGGGGCCGTCCTATGGCTACACCTTC

d_gene: NA
j_gene: TRBJ2-5
v_gene: TRBV6-2/TRBV6-3
abundance: NA
CDR3aa: CASSFSLEGTQYF
CDR3nt: TGTGCCAGCAGTTTCTCCCTTGAGGGGACCCAGTACTTC

d_gene: NA
j_gene: TRBJ2-5
v_gene: TRBV19
abundance: once
CDR3aa: CASSIQGREETQYF
CDR3nt: TGTGCCAGTAGTATCCAGGGTAGAGAAGAGACCCAGTACTTC

d_gene: TRBD1
j_gene: TRBJ1-1
v_gene: TRBV10-1
abundance: NA
CDR3aa: CASRGTDTEAFF
CDR3nt: TGCGCCAGCAGAGGGACAGACACTGAAGCTTTCTTT

d_gene: NA
j_gene: TRBJ2-1
v_gene: TRBV23-1
abundance: NA
CDR3aa: CASSHIKSIAVGRQFF
CDR3nt: TGCGCCAGCAGTCACATAAAGTCAATTGCGGTCGGTAGACAGTTCTTC

d_gene: NA
j_gene: TRBJ1-5
v_gene: TRBV9
abundance: NA
CDR3aa: CASSVEGGNQPQHF
CDR3nt: TGTGCCAGCAGCGTAGAGGGGGGAAATCAGCCCCAGCATTTT

d_gene: NA
j_gene: TRBJ2-5
v_gene: TRBV7-2
abundance: NA
CDR3aa: CASSPARWEWLTQYF
CDR3nt: TGTGCCAGCAGCCCCGCGAGGTGGGAATGGTTGACCCAGTACTTC

d_gene: NA
j_gene: TRBJ1-6
v_gene: TRBV6-5
abundance: NA
CDR3aa: CASSYSGGRDNSPLHF
CDR3nt: TGTGCCAGCAGTTACTCAGGGGGAAGGGATAATTCACCCCTCCACTTT

d_gene: NA
j_gene: TRBJ2-7
v_gene: TRBV7-8
abundance: NA
CDR3aa: CASSLGGGNEQYF
CDR3nt: TGTGCCAGCAGCTTAGGGGGAGGAAACGAGCAGTACTTC

d_gene: NA
j_gene: TRBJ1-1
v_gene: TRBV9
abundance: NA
CDR3aa: CASSGRTEKNTEAFF
CDR3nt: TGTGCCAGCAGCGGGAGGACAGAGAAGAACACTGAAGCTTTCTTT

d_gene: NA
j_gene: TRBJ1-2
v_gene: TRBV9
abundance: NA
CDR3aa: CASSPSAGPNYGYTF
CDR3nt: TGTGCCAGCAGCCCATCCGCGGGGCCGAACTATGGCTACACCTTC

d_gene: TRBD1
j_gene: TRBJ1-2
v_gene: TRBV7-6
abundance: NA
CDR3aa: CASSLNGQGNGYTF
CDR3nt: TGTGCCAGCAGCTTAAATGGACAGGGAAACGGCTACACCTTC

d_gene: NA
j_gene: TRBJ2-4
v_gene: TRBV5-4
abundance: NA
CDR3aa: CANGPNRLLAKNIQYF
CDR3nt: TGTGCCAACGGCCCAAATCGATTACTAGCCAAAAACATTCAGTACTTC

d_gene: NA
j_gene: TRBJ1-2
v_gene: TRBV28
abundance: NA
CDR3aa: CASSLMVGASSNYGYTF
CDR3nt: TGTGCCAGCAGTCTAATGGTGGGGGCCTCTTCTAACTATGGCTACACCTTC

d_gene: NA
j_gene: TRBJ2-3
v_gene: TRBV28
abundance: NA
CDR3aa: CASRDGPTDTQYF
CDR3nt: TGTGCCAGCAGGGACGGACCCACAGATACGCAGTATTTT

d_gene: NA
j_gene: TRBJ1-1
v_gene: TRBV19
abundance: NA
CDR3aa: CASRIAVNTEAFF
CDR3nt: TGTGCCAGTAGGATAGCAGTGAACACTGAAGCTTTCTTT

d_gene: NA
j_gene: TRBJ2-2
v_gene: TRBV13
abundance: NA
CDR3aa: CASSLGLGVKAGELFF
CDR3nt: TGTGCCAGCAGCTTAGGCCTGGGGGTCAAGGCCGGGGAGCTGTTTTTT

d_gene: NA
j_gene: TRBJ2-5
v_gene: TRBV6-6
abundance: NA
CDR3aa: CASSSQGQETQYF
CDR3nt: TGTGCCAGCAGCTCACAGGGCCAAGAGACCCAGTACTTC

d_gene: NA
j_gene: TRBJ2-4
v_gene: TRBV3-1/TRBV3-2
abundance: NA
CDR3aa: CASSPSREWRVSKNIQYF
CDR3nt: TGTGCCAGCAGCCCTTCGCGAGAATGGAGGGTATCCAAAAACATTCAGTACTTC

d_gene: TRBD1
j_gene: TRBJ1-5
v_gene: TRBV7-2
abundance: NA
CDR3aa: CASSLAGQGAGQPQHF
CDR3nt: TGTGCCAGCAGCTTAGCGGGACAGGGGGCGGGTCAGCCCCAGCATTTT

d_gene: NA
j_gene: TRBJ1-1
v_gene: TRBV5-4
abundance: NA
CDR3aa: CASSTPQDTEAFF
CDR3nt: TGTGCCAGCAGCACCCCCCAGGACACTGAAGCTTTCTTT

d_gene: NA
j_gene: TRBJ2-3
v_gene: TRBV3-1/TRBV3-2
abundance: NA
CDR3aa: CASSLSTDTQYF
CDR3nt: TGTGCCAGCAGCTTGAGCACAGATACGCAGTATTTT

d_gene: TRBD1
j_gene: TRBJ1-6
v_gene: TRBV5-4
abundance: NA
CDR3aa: CASSVGTGDSPLHF
CDR3nt: TGTGCCAGCAGCGTAGGGACAGGGGATTCACCCCTCCACTTT

d_gene: TRBD1
j_gene: TRBJ1-1
v_gene: TRBV7-2
abundance: NA
CDR3aa: CASSLGQGGNTEAFF
CDR3nt: TGTGCCAGCAGCTTGGGACAGGGCGGGAACACTGAAGCTTTCTTT

d_gene: TRBD1
j_gene: TRBJ2-5
v_gene: TRBV7-9
abundance: NA
CDR3aa: CASSLDRGRETQYF
CDR3nt: TGTGCCAGCAGCCTCGACAGGGGGCGAGAGACCCAGTACTTC

d_gene: NA
j_gene: TRBJ2-5
v_gene: TRBV6-2/TRBV6-3
abundance: few
CDR3aa: CASSYSGMGETQYF
CDR3nt: TGTGCCAGCAGTTACTCGGGGATGGGAGAGACCCAGTACTTC

d_gene: NA
j_gene: TRBJ1-4
v_gene: TRBV10-3
abundance: NA
CDR3aa: CAISDVGGVGEKLFF
CDR3nt: TGTGCCATCAGTGATGTCGGCGGCGTGGGCGAAAAACTGTTTTTT

d_gene: NA
j_gene: TRBJ2-1
v_gene: TRBV5-4
abundance: NA
CDR3aa: CASSLGGLSYNEQFF
CDR3nt: TGTGCCAGCAGCTTGGGTGGACTATCTTACAATGAGCAGTTCTTC

d_gene: NA
j_gene: TRBJ2-2
v_gene: TRBV18
abundance: NA
CDR3aa: CASSALDGLGELFF
CDR3nt: TGTGCCAGCTCAGCCCTTGACGGACTCGGGGAGCTGTTTTTT

d_gene: NA
j_gene: TRBJ1-4
v_gene: TRBV19
abundance: NA
CDR3aa: CASSPGAPNEKLFF
CDR3nt: TGTGCCAGTAGTCCAGGGGCTCCTAATGAAAAACTGTTTTTT

d_gene: NA
j_gene: TRBJ1-1
v_gene: TRBV19
abundance: NA
CDR3aa: CASFLGRGPRAEAFF
CDR3nt: TGTGCCAGTTTTCTGGGTCGGGGACCGAGGGCTGAAGCTTTCTTT

d_gene: NA
j_gene: TRBJ2-2
v_gene: TRBV4-1
abundance: once
CDR3aa: CASSQRQTGELFF
CDR3nt: TGCGCCAGCAGCCAAAGACAGACCGGGGAGCTGTTTTTT

d_gene: NA
j_gene: TRBJ1-2
v_gene: TRBV6-5
abundance: NA
CDR3aa: CASSYSSGANGYTF
CDR3nt: TGTGCCAGCAGTTACTCGTCGGGGGCGAATGGCTACACCTTC

d_gene: NA
j_gene: TRBJ2-3
v_gene: TRBV6-2/TRBV6-3
abundance: NA
CDR3aa: CASSSLGQSDTQYF
CDR3nt: TGTGCCAGCAGTTCCCTCGGACAGTCAGATACGCAGTATTTT

d_gene: TRBD1
j_gene: TRBJ1-5
v_gene: TRBV4-2
abundance: NA
CDR3aa: CASSPNRGSNQPQHF
CDR3nt: TGTGCCAGCAGCCCAAACAGGGGAAGCAATCAGCCCCAGCATTTT

d_gene: TRBD1
j_gene: TRBJ1-1
v_gene: TRBV28
abundance: NA
CDR3aa: CASRIPGQGTPNTEAFF
CDR3nt: TGTGCCAGCAGGATCCCGGGACAGGGGACCCCGAACACTGAAGCTTTCTTT

d_gene: NA
j_gene: TRBJ1-1
v_gene: TRBV7-9
abundance: NA
CDR3aa: CASSLGGLHTEAFF
CDR3nt: TGTGCCAGCAGCTTAGGGGGTCTGCACACTGAAGCTTTCTTT

d_gene: TRBD1
j_gene: TRBJ2-2
v_gene: TRBV4-2
abundance: NA
CDR3aa: CASSQSGQGLAGELFF
CDR3nt: TGTGCCAGCAGCCAATCGGGACAGGGCCTCGCCGGGGAGCTGTTTTTT